Shown below are 25 T cell receptor beta chains from a single sample sequenced in a study of radiotherapy plus CTLA-4 blockade in lung cancer. Profiled with immunoSEQ multiplex PCR; TCRdb holds only in-frame clones, not every one. The repertoire has 24,000 or so clones, about three quarters of them found once; the top ten carry roughly 4%. The sample consisted of peripheral blood, taken from a patient treated with radiotherapy plus ipilimumab. The receptors were gathered from a human donor with non-small cell lung cancer who had stable disease on radiotherapy plus ipilimumab.

The chain recombines TRBV28 with TRBJ2-7, with D possibly called TRBD1 or TRBD2 (5 bases each). The CDR3 sequence is 16 residues long. Trimming removed 3 bases from V and 3 bases from J, with 18 bases in between. Germline V lookup: CDR1 MDHEN, CDR2 SYDVKM. The CDR3 sequence: CASSLVYAWDDYEQYF. Written as DNA, the CDR3 is TGTGCCAGCAGTTTGGTCTACGCGTGGGACGACTACGAGCAGTACTTC.

The chain recombines TRBV29-1 with TRBJ1-1; TRBD1 matches 8 bases. Germline loops: CDR1 SQVTM, CDR2 ANQGSEA. The CDR3 loop spans 13 amino acids. After removal of 7 bases from V and 1 base from J, the junction contained 5 bases not matched to a gene. In nucleotides, the CDR3 is TGCAGCGGCAACAGGGGGGGGAACACTGAAGCTTTCTTT. This encodes CSGNRGGNTEAFF.

The rearrangement links TRBV18 to TRBJ2-7, with 10 bases lining up with TRBD1. The CDR3 totals 16 residues. V shed 0 bases and J 4 bases; nucleotides not matched to a gene: 6. Germline CDR1 reads KGHSH; CDR2 reads LQKENI. The CDR3 DNA reads TGTGCCAGCTCACCACCGACAGGGGGCAATTCGTACGAGCAGTACTTC. It codes for CASSPPTGGNSYEQYF.

The chain recombines TRBV6-5 with TRBJ2-1; D remains unclear. The CDR3 runs 16 residues. V lost 2 bases, J lost 0 bases, and 11 bases lay in between. The germline gives CDR1 MNHEY, CDR2 SVGAGI. The CDR3 sequence is CASSYGGESSYNEQFF. In DNA form, the CDR3 reads TGTGCCAGCAGTTACGGCGGAGAGAGCTCCTACAATGAGCAGTTCTTC.

The chain links TRBV6-6 to TRBJ1-1; D is unclear. CDR1 and CDR2 (germline): MNHNY, SVGAGI (reference sequence). Trimming stripped 2 bases from V and 7 bases from J, with 8 bases between. The CDR3 extends over 12 amino acids. This chain's CDR3 is CASSYVGDEAFF. In nucleotides, the CDR3 is TGTGCCAGCAGTTACGTCGGGGATGAAGCTTTCTTT.

The chain combines TRBV23-1 with TRBJ2-3; perhaps TRBD2 as D (5 bases). TRBV23-1 is recorded as an ORF, its role being uncertain. The CDR3 covers 13 residues. The V end lost 4 bases, the J end lost 9 bases, and 14 bases lay between the germline ends. The CDR3 DNA reads as TGCGCCAGCAGTCCACCGCCGGGGATGACGCAGTATTTT. Its protein is CASSPPPGMTQYF.

This clone was recorded only once. The chain recombines TRBV10-3 with TRBJ2-5; D is possibly TRBD2 (8 bases). The CDR3 spans 15 residues. The germline V and J ends were trimmed by 6 bases and 2 bases, with 16 bases remaining between them. CDR1 is ENHRY, CDR2 SYGVKD, per germline. In nucleotides, the CDR3 is TGTGCCATCAGCCAGGGGGTAGCGGGACAAGAGACCCAGTACTTC. Translating gives CAISQGVAGQETQYF.

The rearrangement uses TRBV28 and TRBJ2-7; 9 bases are shared with TRBD2. In germline, CDR1 is MDHEN, CDR2 SYDVKM. V trimming: 6 bases; J trimming: 3 bases; junction bases outside the gene matches: 9. The CDR3 runs to 15 residues. The CDR3 region has the DNA TGTGCCAGCAGCGCCCCGACGCGGGGGGGCTACGAGCAGTACTTC. Its protein product is CASSAPTRGGYEQYF.

The J gene is TRBJ2-6, the V gene TRBV6-1; D gene unclear. Trimming stripped 5 bases from V and 2 bases from J, with 1 base between. This CDR3 has 12 residues. Germline V CDR1 and CDR2: MNHNS, SASEGT. The DNA for the CDR3 is TGTGCCAGCAGTACTGGGGCCAACGTCCTGACTTTC. Translated: CASSTGANVLTF.

In its sample, this clone was seen a few times. J is TRBJ2-7 and V is TRBV5-3; 9 bases agree with TRBD1. TRBV5-3 is identified as an open reading frame with a role that is uncertain. There are 14 residues in the CDR3. Trimming took 2 bases from V and 2 from J; bases not matched to a gene: 2. The CDR3 DNA reads as TGTGCCAGAAGCTTCGACAGGGGGACCTACGAGCAGTACTTC. The encoded protein is CARSFDRGTYEQYF.

This rearrangement joins TRBV14 to TRBJ2-1; TRBD1 might be the D (6 bases). The germline V gene encodes CDR1 SGHDN and CDR2 FVKESK. The CDR3 is 16 residues long. Trimming pared 3 bases from V and 3 bases from J, leaving 15 bases between. The CDR3 nucleotides are TGTGCCAGCAGCCACCTTACAGGGAAGGGCTACAATGAGCAGTTCTTC. Encoded protein: CASSHLTGKGYNEQFF.

The chain recombines TRBV6-4 with TRBJ2-3; 7 nucleotides align to TRBD2. Germline CDR1 and CDR2: MRHNA and SNTAGT. CDR3 size: 15 residues. Unmatched junction bases numbered 8, after V lost 3 bases and J lost 5 bases. Here the CDR3 DNA reads TGTGCCAGCAGTGAAGGGAGCGGCGGGGGAGATACGCAGTATTTT. The encoded protein is CASSEGSGGGDTQYF.

The chain combines TRBV14 with TRBJ2-5; 7 positions match TRBD2. With 1 base clipped from V and 5 bases from J, the junction kept 7 bases outside the gene matches. The germline V gene has CDR1 SGHDN and CDR2 FVKESK. The CDR3 runs to 15 residues. The CDR3 loop is CASSQVSGGRETQYF. In DNA, the CDR3 is TGTGCCAGCAGCCAAGTCTCGGGGGGACGGGAGACCCAGTACTTC.

This chain joins TRBV7-2 and TRBJ2-1; D is unresolved. The CDR3 covers 11 residues. The V gene lost 5 bases and the J gene lost 4 bases, with 3 bases spanning the gap. CDR1 is SGHTA, CDR2 FQGNSA, per germline. CDR3 nucleotides: TGTGCCAGCAGCCCATACAATGAGCAGTTCTTC. Translation: CASSPYNEQFF.

CDR3 DNA: TGCGCCAGCAGCCAATTCCCCCGCAGCCCCTACGAGCAGTACTTC. It codes for CASSQFPRSPYEQYF. This rearrangement joins TRBV4-1 to TRBJ2-7; D not resolved. This CDR3 region has 15 residues. Looked up from germline, CDR1 is MGHRA and CDR2 is YSYEKL. Trimming took off 2 bases at V and 2 bases at J, with 13 bases between the two ends.

The chain links TRBV15 to TRBJ2-7, with D possibly being TRBD1 (6 bases). Trimming cost V 0 bases and J 5 bases, with 14 bases left between them. Germline V lookup: CDR1 LNHNV, CDR2 YYDKDF (reference sequence). CDR3 length: 15 amino acids. The CDR3 DNA sequence: TGTGCCACCAGCAGAGAAGGGGGAAGCATCAACGAGCAGTACTTC. Translated, it gives CATSREGGSINEQYF.

The CDR3 protein is CASSSAASSYEQYF. CDR3 sequence (DNA): TGTGCCAGCAGTTCCGCTGCAAGCTCCTACGAGCAGTACTTC. The chain uses TRBV6-5 and TRBJ2-7; D is undetermined. There are 14 residues in the CDR3. The ends were cut back, 4 bases at V and 0 bases at J, with 10 bases in the middle. Germline lookup yields CDR1 MNHEY and CDR2 SVGAGI.

The genes are TRBV27 and TRBJ2-3; 8 nucleotides match TRBD2. Germline-derived CDR1 and CDR2 are MNHEY and SMNVEV (reference sequence). Trimming took 1 base from V and 6 from J; bases not matched to a gene: 9. The CDR3 runs 16 residues. DNA for the CDR3: TGTGCCAGCAGTTTATTATCCCTTACTAGCGGTGATACGCAGTATTTT. As protein: CASSLLSLTSGDTQYF.

The V gene is TRBV2, the J gene TRBJ2-4, with a possible D match to TRBD2 (6 bases). CDR3 length equals 17 residues. V was clipped by 8 bases and J by 3 bases, with 23 bases between them. Germline CDR1 is SNHLY and CDR2 is FYNNEI. CDR3 nucleotides: TGTGCCAGCCGTCAATTCGGAGGGGCTTCGGTCAAAAACATTCAGTACTTC. Its protein is CASRQFGGASVKNIQYF.

This rearrangement joins TRBV29-1 to TRBJ1-4, with unresolved D. This CDR3 has 11 residues. The germline CDR1 and CDR2 sequences are SQVTM and ANQGSEA. Deletions cut 5 bases from V and 5 bases from J, with 6 bases between. CDR3 protein: CSVSLNEKLFF. CDR3 in DNA: TGCAGCGTTAGCCTGAATGAAAAACTGTTTTTT.

This clone appeared a few times. This rearrangement joins TRBV7-9 to TRBJ1-1; a possible D gene is TRBD1 (6 bases). This CDR3 region has 15 residues. Germline V gives CDR1 SEHNR, CDR2 FQNEAQ (reference sequence). Between the trimmed V and J ends, which lost 7 bases and 0 bases, there was a span of 15 bases. The CDR3 DNA sequence: TGTGCCAGCACCCTAGGGGGGGTGATGAACACTGAAGCTTTCTTT. Translating gives CASTLGGVMNTEAFF.

The CDR3 sequence: CASSRTGTNTEAFF. The CDR3 nucleotides read TGTGCCAGCAGCAGGACAGGGACGAACACTGAAGCTTTCTTT. The chain links TRBV11-2 to TRBJ1-1; 8 positions match TRBD1. This CDR3 is built from 14 residues. V lost 5 bases and J lost 1; bases outside the gene matches: 3. Germline V gene data show CDR1 as SGHAT and CDR2 as FQNNGV.

This clone was detected a few times. The junction and the germline gene differ at one end; a read error may be behind it. The rearrangement uses TRBV7-7 and TRBJ2-2, with a tentative D call TRBD2 (5 bases). Germline V CDR1 and CDR2: SSHAT, FNYEAQ (reference sequence). There are 14 residues in the CDR3. The CDR3 coding sequence is TGTGCTAGCAGCTTAGCGACATTATCCGGGGAGCTGTTTTTT. Translation gives CASSLATLSGELFF. The full variable domain, with the rest looked up from reference TRBV7-7 and TRBJ2-2, is GAGVSQSPRYKVTKRGQDVTLRCDPISSHATLYWYQQALGQGPEFLTYFNYEAQPDKSGLPSDRFSAERPEGSISTLTIQRTEQRDSAMYRCASSLATLSGELFFGEGSRLTVL.

The rearrangement links TRBV10-3 to TRBJ2-1; D is uncertain. In germline, CDR1 is ENHRY, CDR2 SYGVKD. The CDR3 runs to 12 residues. CDR3 residues: CASKGPYNEQFF. The CDR3 nucleotides are TGTGCTTCAAAGGGCCCTTACAATGAGCAGTTCTTC.

This sequence joins TRBV27 and TRBJ1-2; D may be TRBD1 (5 bases). Per germline, CDR1 MNHEY and CDR2 SMNVEV (reference sequence). This CDR3 has 15 amino acids. V lost 5 bases to trimming and J lost 0 bases, with 13 bases between them. The CDR3 region is CASSPLTASNYGYTF. The DNA of the CDR3 is TGTGCCAGCAGTCCGTTGACAGCCTCTAACTATGGCTACACCTTC.